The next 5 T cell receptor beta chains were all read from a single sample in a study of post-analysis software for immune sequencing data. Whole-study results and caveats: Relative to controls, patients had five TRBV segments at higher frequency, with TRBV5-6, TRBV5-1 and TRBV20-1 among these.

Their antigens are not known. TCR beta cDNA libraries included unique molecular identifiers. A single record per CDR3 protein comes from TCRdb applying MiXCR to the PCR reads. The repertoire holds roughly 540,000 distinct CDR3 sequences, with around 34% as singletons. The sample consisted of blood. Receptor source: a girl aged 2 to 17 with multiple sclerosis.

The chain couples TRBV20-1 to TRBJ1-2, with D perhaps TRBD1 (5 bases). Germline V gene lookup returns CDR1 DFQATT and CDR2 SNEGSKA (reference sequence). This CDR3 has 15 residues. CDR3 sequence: CSRTPRRGRTYGYTF. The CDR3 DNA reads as TGCAGCCGAACCCCGAGAAGGGGCCGAACCTATGGCTACACCTTC.

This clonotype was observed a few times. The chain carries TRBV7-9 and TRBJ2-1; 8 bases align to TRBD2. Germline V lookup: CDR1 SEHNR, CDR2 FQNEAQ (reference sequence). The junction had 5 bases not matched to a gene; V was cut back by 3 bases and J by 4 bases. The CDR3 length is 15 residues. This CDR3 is CASSFGLAAYNEQFF. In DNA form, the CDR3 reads TGTGCCAGCAGCTTCGGACTAGCAGCTTACAATGAGCAGTTCTTC.

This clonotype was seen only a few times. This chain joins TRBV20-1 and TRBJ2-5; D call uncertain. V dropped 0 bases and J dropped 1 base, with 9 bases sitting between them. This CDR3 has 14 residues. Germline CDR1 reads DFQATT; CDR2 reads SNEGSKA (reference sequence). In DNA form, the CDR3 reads TGCAGTGCTAGAGATTCCTACCTCCAAGAGACCCAGTACTTC. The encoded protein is CSARDSYLQETQYF.

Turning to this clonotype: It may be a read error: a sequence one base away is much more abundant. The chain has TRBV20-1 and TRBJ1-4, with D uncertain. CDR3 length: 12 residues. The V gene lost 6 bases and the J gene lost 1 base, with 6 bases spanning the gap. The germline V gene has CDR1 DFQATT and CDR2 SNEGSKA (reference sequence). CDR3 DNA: TGCAGTGCCGTGGGAACTAATGAAAAACTGTTTTTT. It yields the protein CSAVGTNEKLFF.

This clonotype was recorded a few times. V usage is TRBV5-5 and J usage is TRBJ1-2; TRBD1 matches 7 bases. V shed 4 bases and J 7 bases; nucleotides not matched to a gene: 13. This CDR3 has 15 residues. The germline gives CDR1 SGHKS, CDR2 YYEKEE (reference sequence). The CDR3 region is CASSVSGGGPPGYTF. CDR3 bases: TGTGCCAGCAGCGTTTCAGGGGGGGGGCCTCCTGGCTACACCTTC.